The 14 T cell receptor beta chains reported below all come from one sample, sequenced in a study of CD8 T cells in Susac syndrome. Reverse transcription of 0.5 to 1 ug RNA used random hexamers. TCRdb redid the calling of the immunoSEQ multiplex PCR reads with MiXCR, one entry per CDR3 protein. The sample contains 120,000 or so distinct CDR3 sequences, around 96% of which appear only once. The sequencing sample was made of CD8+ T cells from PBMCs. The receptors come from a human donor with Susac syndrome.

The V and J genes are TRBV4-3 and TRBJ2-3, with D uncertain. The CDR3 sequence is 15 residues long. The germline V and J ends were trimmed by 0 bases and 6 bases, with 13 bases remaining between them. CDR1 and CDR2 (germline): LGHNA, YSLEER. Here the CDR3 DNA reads TGCGCCAGCAGCCAAGATGGAAACTCCGGGGATACGCAGTATTTT. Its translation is CASSQDGNSGDTQYF.

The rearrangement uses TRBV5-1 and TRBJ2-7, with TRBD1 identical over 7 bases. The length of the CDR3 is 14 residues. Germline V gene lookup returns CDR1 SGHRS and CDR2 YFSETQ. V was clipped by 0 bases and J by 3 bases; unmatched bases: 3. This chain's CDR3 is CASSLAGQLYEQYF. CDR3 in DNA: TGCGCCAGCAGCTTGGCGGGACAGCTCTACGAGCAGTACTTC.

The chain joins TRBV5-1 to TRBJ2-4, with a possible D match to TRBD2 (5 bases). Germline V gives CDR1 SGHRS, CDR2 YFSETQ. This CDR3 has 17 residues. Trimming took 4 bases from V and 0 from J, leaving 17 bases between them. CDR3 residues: CASSPSLSGGAKNIQYF. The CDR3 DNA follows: TGCGCCAGCAGCCCCTCATTGAGCGGAGGAGCCAAAAACATTCAGTACTTC.

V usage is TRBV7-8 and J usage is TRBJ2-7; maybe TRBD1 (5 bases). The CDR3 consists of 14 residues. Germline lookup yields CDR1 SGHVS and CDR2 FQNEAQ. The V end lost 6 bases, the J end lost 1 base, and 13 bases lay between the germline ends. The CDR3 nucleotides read TGTGCCAGCAGTCGAGACAGTGGGTCCTACGAGCAGTACTTC. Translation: CASSRDSGSYEQYF.

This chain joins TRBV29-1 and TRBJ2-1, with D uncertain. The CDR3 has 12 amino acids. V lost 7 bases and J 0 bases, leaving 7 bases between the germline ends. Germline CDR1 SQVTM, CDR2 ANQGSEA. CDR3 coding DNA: TGCAGCGGGGGAATCTCCTACAATGAGCAGTTCTTC. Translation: CSGGISYNEQFF.

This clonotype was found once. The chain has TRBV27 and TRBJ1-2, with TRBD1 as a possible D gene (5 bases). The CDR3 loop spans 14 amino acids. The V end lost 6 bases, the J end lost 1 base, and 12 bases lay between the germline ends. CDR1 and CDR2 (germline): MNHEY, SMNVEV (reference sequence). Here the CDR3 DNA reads TGTGCCAGCAGCCCCACAGGATTTAACTATGGCTACACCTTC. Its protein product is CASSPTGFNYGYTF.

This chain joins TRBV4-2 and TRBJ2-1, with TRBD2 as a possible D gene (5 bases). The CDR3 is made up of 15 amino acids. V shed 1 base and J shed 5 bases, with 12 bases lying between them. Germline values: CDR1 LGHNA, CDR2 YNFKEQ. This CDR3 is CASSQGLREHNEQFF. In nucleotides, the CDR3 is TGTGCCAGCAGCCAAGGCCTCCGGGAACACAATGAGCAGTTCTTC.

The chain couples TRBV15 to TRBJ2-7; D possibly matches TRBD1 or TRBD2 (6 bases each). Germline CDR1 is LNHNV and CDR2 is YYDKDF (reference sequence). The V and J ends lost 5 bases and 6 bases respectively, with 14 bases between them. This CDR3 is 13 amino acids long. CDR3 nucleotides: TGTGCCACCAGCGACCGAGGAGGGGGCGAGCAGTACTTC. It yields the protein CATSDRGGGEQYF.

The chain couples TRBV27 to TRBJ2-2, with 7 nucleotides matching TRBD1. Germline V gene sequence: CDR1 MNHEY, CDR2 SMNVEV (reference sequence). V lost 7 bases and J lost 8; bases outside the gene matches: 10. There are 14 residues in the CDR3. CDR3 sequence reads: CASIPTGMRGELFF. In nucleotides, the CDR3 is TGTGCCAGCATCCCGACAGGGATGAGGGGGGAGCTGTTTTTT.

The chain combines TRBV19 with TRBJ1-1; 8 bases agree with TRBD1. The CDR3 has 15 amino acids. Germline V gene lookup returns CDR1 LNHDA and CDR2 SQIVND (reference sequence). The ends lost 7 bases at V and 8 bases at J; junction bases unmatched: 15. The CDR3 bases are TGTGCCAGTATATACACCACAGGGGGAGGTCTAGAAGCTTTCTTT. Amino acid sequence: CASIYTTGGGLEAFF.

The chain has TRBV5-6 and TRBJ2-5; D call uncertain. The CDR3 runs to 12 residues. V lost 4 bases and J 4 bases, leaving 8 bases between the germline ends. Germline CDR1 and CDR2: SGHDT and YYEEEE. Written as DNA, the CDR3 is TGTGCCAGCAGCCCCTCGACAGAGACCCAGTACTTC. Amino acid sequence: CASSPSTETQYF.

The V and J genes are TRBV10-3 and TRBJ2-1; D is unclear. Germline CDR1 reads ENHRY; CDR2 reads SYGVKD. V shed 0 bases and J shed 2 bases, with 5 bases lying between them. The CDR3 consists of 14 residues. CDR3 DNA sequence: TGTGCCATCAGTGAGTCGACCCCCTACAATGAGCAGTTCTTC. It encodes CAISESTPYNEQFF.

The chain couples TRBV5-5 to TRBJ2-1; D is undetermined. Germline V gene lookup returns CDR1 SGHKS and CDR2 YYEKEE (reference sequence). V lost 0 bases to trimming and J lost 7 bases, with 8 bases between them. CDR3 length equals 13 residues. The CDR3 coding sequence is TGTGCCAGCAGCTTGGCGGGCACTAATGAGCAGTTCTTC. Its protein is CASSLAGTNEQFF.

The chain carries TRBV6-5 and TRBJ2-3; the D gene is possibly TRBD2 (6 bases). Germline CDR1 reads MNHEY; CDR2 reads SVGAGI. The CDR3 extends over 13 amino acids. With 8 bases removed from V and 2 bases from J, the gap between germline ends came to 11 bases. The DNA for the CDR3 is TGTGCCAGCGCGGGGCTTACCACAGATACGCAGTATTTT. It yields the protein CASAGLTTDTQYF.